This is a list of T cell receptor beta chains from one sample in a study of CD8+ T cells in alopecia areata. TCRdb's copy holds only in-frame clones and misses some; the assay was immunoSEQ multiplex PCR. The sample has about 180,000 clones; roughly 66% are singletons. Source: CD8+ T cells sorted from blood, taken at week 0. The receptors originated from a human donor with alopecia areata. The CDR3 runs from the conserved cysteine through the conserved F or W. D genes are given only for firm matches. Size values are once, few and many counts, or a class for expanded clones, and some rows have none.

len,j_gene,d_gene,abundance,v_gene,CDR3nt,CDR3aa
12,TRBJ1-2,-,-,TRBV9,TGTGCCAGCAGCGACAGGGTCCATGGCTACACCTTC,CASSDRVHGYTF
13,TRBJ2-5,-,few,TRBV27,TGTGCCAGCAGTTTATTCGCGGGGGAGACCCAGTACTTC,CASSLFAGETQYF
14,TRBJ2-3,-,-,TRBV13,TGTGCCAGCAGCTTAGCACTTGGGCCGGATACGCAGTATTTT,CASSLALGPDTQYF
15,TRBJ2-1,-,-,TRBV7-9,TGTGCCAGCAGCTTAGGAACTCACCCCTACAATGAGCAGTTCTTC,CASSLGTHPYNEQFF
15,TRBJ2-7,TRBD1,-,TRBV11-2,TGTGCCAGCAGCTTAGATCGGACAGGTTTCGCCGAGCAGTACTTC,CASSLDRTGFAEQYF
11,TRBJ1-1,-,-,TRBV29-1,TGCAGCGGATACATGGACACTGAAGCTTTCTTT,CSGYMDTEAFF
12,TRBJ1-2,-,few,TRBV7-9,TGTGCCAGCAGCCCCGCGGGGGATGGCTACACCTTC,CASSPAGDGYTF
14,TRBJ1-1,-,-,TRBV2,TGTGCCAGCAGTGAAGGCAGACTGAACACTGAAGCTTTCTTT,CASSEGRLNTEAFF
15,TRBJ2-1,TRBD2,few,TRBV10-3,TGTGCCATCAGTGAGCGCGGGGGGGCCTACAATGAGCAGTTCTTC,CAISERGGAYNEQFF
15,TRBJ2-3,-,once,TRBV5-6,TGTGCCAGCAGCTTGTGGCTTACATTCACAGATACGCAGTATTTT,CASSLWLTFTDTQYF
13,TRBJ2-7,-,-,TRBV30,TGTGCCTTTGGGGGGGGCGAAGGTTACGAGCAGTACTTC,CAFGGGEGYEQYF
18,TRBJ2-7,-,once,TRBV5-1,TGCGCCAGCAGCCTGGGGGGCCGGGGCTCCTGGGGCCTCTACGAGCAGTACTTC,CASSLGGRGSWGLYEQYF
12,TRBJ1-2,-,few,TRBV19,TGTGCCAGTAGTCCCGAGGGATCCGGCTACACCTTC,CASSPEGSGYTF
12,TRBJ2-2,-,-,TRBV30,TGTGCCTGGAGTCCTCCCGCCGGGGAGCTGTTTTTT,CAWSPPAGELFF
14,TRBJ1-1,-,few,TRBV18,TGTGCCAGCTCGCGGGGGACGGAGAACACTGAAGCTTTCTTT,CASSRGTENTEAFF
13,TRBJ2-7,-,-,TRBV7-6,TGTGCCAGCAGCCCCGACTCCCTTAGGGAGCAGTACTTC,CASSPDSLREQYF
15,TRBJ1-1,-,-,TRBV6-1,TGTGCCAGCAGTGAAGGGGTCAGCATGAACACTGAAGCTTTCTTT,CASSEGVSMNTEAFF
17,TRBJ2-7,TRBD2,-,TRBV13,TGTGCCAGCAGCCCGAGGGGAGGGCCGCGTGCTCCCTACGAGCAGTACTTC,CASSPRGGPRAPYEQYF
12,TRBJ1-1,-,-,TRBV7-9,TGTGCCAGCAGCTTAGCTACAGGAGAAGCTTTCTTT,CASSLATGEAFF
16,TRBJ1-1,-,few,TRBV2,TGTGCCAGCAGCGAAAGAGGACAGCTGCTGAACACTGAAGCTTTCTTT,CASSERGQLLNTEAFF
15,TRBJ1-1,-,few,TRBV14,TGTGCCAGCAGCCAAGGTAGGGGCCGGAGCACTGAAGCTTTCTTT,CASSQGRGRSTEAFF
15,TRBJ1-1,-,-,TRBV9,TGTGCCAGCAGCGTCCCTCGAGGGGGACGGACTGAAGCTTTCTTT,CASSVPRGGRTEAFF
15,TRBJ1-5,TRBD1,-,TRBV4-1,TGCGCCAGCAGCCAAGATCAGGGGGCTGGGCAGCCCCAGCATTTT,CASSQDQGAGQPQHF
14,TRBJ1-2,TRBD1,-,TRBV9,TGTGCCAGCAGCGTAGGGGAGGGGGCGCAAGGCTACACCTTC,CASSVGEGAQGYTF
16,TRBJ1-5,-,-,TRBV19,TGTGCCAGTAGTATAGATGTTGGGGCAGGCAATCAGCCCCAGCATTTT,CASSIDVGAGNQPQHF
14,TRBJ2-1,-,-,TRBV4-1,TGCGCCAGCAGACCCAGGGGCGGCGACAATGAGCAGTTCTTC,CASRPRGGDNEQFF
16,TRBJ1-3,TRBD1,-,TRBV5-1,TGCGCCAGCAGCCCGTTGGGACAGGAGGCCGGAAACACCATATATTTT,CASSPLGQEAGNTIYF
12,TRBJ1-1,-,once,TRBV15,TGTGCCGCGGATGCGAGGGGGACTGAAGCTTTCTTT,CAADARGTEAFF
14,TRBJ2-7,TRBD2,-,TRBV5-1,TGCGCCAGCAGCTTACTAGCGGGGGAAAACGAGCAGTACTTC,CASSLLAGENEQYF
14,TRBJ2-5,TRBD2,-,TRBV19,TGTGCCAGTAGTACATCGGGAGGGACAGAGACCCAGTACTTC,CASSTSGGTETQYF
15,TRBJ2-1,TRBD2,few,TRBV6-5,TGTGCCAGCAGTTACTCGCGGGGGTATTACAATGAGCAGTTCTTC,CASSYSRGYYNEQFF
14,TRBJ2-3,-,-,TRBV5-1,TGCGCCAGCAGCCTCGAGAAGAGCACAGATACGCAGTATTTT,CASSLEKSTDTQYF
11,TRBJ2-2,-,few,TRBV19,TGTGCCAGTCATGACGGCGGGGAGCTGTTTTTT,CASHDGGELFF
13,TRBJ1-2,TRBD1,-,TRBV15,TGTGCCACCAGCAGAGCCGACAGGGATGGCTACACCTTC,CATSRADRDGYTF
14,TRBJ1-2,-,-,TRBV6-5,TGTGCCAGCAGTTTCCGGGGAGGGAGCTATGGCTACACCTTC,CASSFRGGSYGYTF
13,TRBJ2-1,-,-,TRBV11-2,TGTGCCAGCAGCCCGACAGTAGAAAATGAGCAGTTCTTC,CASSPTVENEQFF
12,TRBJ2-3,-,-,TRBV6-5,TGTGCCAGCAGTTTGGCGGGAGATACGCAGTATTTT,CASSLAGDTQYF
19,TRBJ2-5,TRBD2,-,TRBV27,TGTGCCAGCAGTCCAGGGACTAGCGGGGGCCTTGGAAGGGGGGAGACCCAGTACTTC,CASSPGTSGGLGRGETQYF
17,TRBJ2-2,TRBD1,-,TRBV13,TGTGCCAGCAGCTTAGTATCGGGACAGGAGAACACCGGGGAGCTGTTTTTT,CASSLVSGQENTGELFF
14,TRBJ2-4,-,-,TRBV5-1,TGCGCCAGCAGCTTGGAAGGCAGCAAAAACATTCAGTACTTC,CASSLEGSKNIQYF
15,TRBJ2-7,-,-,TRBV5-1,TGCGCCAGCAGCTTGGATAGATGGAGCTCCTACGAGCAGTACTTC,CASSLDRWSSYEQYF
14,TRBJ2-4,TRBD1,-,TRBV7-9,TGTGCCAGCAGCTCGGGACAGGGGAAAAACATTCAGTACTTC,CASSSGQGKNIQYF